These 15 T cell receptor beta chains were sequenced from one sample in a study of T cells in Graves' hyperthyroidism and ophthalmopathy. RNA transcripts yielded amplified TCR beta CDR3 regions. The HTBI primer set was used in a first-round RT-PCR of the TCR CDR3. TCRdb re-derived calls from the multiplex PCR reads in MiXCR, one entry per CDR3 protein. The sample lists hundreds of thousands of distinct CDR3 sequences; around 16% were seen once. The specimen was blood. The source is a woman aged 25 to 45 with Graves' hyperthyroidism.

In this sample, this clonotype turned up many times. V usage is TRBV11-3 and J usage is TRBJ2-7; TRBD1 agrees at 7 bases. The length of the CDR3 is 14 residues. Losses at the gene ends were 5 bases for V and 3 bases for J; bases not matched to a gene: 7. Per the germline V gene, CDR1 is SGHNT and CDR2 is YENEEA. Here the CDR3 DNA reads TGTGCCAGCAGCGGGGCTAGGGGGCTCTACGAGCAGTACTTC. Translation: CASSGARGLYEQYF.

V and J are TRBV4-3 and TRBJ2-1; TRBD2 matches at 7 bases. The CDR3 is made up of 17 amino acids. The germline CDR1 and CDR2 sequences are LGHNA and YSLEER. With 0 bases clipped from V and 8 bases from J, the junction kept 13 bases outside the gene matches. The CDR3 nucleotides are TGCGCCAGCAGCCAAGAGGGGGGGACTAAGGGCACGGATGAGCAGTTCTTC. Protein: CASSQEGGTKGTDEQFF.

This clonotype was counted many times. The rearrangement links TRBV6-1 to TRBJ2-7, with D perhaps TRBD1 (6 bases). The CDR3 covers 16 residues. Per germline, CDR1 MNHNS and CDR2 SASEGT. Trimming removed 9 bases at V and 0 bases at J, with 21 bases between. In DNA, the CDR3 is TGTGCCAGGACCTCCGATGGGGGCGCAGGCTCCTACGAGCAGTACTTC. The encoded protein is CARTSDGGAGSYEQYF.

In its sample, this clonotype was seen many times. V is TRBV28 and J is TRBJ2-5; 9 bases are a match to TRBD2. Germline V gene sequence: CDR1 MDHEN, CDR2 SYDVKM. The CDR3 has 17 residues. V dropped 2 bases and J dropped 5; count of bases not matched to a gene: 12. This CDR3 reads CASSLLGGRAARETQYF. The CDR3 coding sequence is TGTGCCAGCAGTTTACTTGGCGGGAGGGCCGCGAGGGAGACCCAGTACTTC.

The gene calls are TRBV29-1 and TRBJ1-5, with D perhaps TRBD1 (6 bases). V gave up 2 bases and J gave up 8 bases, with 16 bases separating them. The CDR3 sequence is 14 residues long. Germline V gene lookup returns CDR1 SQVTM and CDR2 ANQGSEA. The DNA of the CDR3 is TGCAGCGTTGAAATGGGGGGGGCCGGGGAGCCCCAGCATTTT. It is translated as CSVEMGGAGEPQHF.

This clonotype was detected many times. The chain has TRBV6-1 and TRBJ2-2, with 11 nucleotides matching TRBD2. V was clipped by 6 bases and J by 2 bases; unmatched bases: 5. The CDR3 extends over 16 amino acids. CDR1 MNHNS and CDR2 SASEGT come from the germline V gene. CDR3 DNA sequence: TGTGCCAGCAGGGAGGGACTAGCGGAAAACACCGGGGAGCTGTTTTTT. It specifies CASREGLAENTGELFF.

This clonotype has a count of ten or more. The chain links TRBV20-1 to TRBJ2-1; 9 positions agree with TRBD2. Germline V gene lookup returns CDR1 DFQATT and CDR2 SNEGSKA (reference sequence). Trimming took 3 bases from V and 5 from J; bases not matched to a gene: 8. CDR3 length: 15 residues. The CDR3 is CSASGRLAGNNEQFF. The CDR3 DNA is TGCAGTGCTAGCGGTCGGCTAGCGGGGAACAATGAGCAGTTCTTC.

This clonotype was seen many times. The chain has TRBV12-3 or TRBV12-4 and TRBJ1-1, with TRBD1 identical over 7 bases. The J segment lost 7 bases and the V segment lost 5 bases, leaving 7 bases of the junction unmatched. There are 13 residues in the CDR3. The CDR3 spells CASSNIRDSEAFF. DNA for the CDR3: TGTGCCAGCAGTAATATCCGGGACAGTGAAGCTTTCTTT.

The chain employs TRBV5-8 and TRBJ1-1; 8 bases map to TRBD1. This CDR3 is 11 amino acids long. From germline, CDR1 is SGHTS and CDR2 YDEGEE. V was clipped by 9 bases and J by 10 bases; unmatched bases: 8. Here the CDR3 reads CAISRGLGAFF. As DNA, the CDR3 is TGTGCCATCTCCAGGGGGCTGGGAGCTTTCTTT.

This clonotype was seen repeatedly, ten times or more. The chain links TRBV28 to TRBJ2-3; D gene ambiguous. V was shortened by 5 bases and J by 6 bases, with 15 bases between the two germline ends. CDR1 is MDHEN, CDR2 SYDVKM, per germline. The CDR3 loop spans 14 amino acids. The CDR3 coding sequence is TGTGCCAGCAGTCCGACCTTAAAAGGGGATACGCAGTATTTT. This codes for CASSPTLKGDTQYF.

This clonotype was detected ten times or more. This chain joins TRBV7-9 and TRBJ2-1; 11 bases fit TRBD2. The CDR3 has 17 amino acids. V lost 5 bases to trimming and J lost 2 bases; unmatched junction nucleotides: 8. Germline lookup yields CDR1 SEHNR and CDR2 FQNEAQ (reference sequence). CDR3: CASSPTSGSLPYNEQFF. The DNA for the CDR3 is TGTGCCAGCAGCCCAACTAGCGGGAGCCTTCCCTACAATGAGCAGTTCTTC.

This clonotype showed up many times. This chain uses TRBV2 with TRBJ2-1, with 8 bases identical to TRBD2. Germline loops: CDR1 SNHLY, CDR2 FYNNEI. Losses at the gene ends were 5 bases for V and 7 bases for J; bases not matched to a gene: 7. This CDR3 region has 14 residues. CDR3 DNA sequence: TGTGCCAGCAGTACAGCGGGAGTAGGGAATGAGCAGTTCTTC. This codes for CASSTAGVGNEQFF.

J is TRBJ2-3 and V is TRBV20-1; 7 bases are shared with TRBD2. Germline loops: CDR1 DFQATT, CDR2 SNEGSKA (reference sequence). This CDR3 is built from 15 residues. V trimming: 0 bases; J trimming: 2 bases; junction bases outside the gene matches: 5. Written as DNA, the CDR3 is TGCAGTGCTAGAGAGCTAGCGGAGTACACAGATACGCAGTATTTT. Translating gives CSARELAEYTDTQYF.

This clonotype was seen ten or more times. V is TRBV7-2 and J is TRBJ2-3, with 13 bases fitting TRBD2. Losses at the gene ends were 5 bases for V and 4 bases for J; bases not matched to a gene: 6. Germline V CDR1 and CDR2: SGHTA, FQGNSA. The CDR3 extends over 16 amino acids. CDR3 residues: CASSRKTSGRSDTQYF. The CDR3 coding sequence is TGTGCCAGCAGCCGGAAGACTAGCGGGAGGTCAGATACGCAGTATTTT.

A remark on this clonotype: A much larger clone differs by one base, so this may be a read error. This chain's CDR3 is CAGNTGGRETQYF. CDR3 DNA sequence: TGTGCCGGCAATACAGGGGGTCGGGAGACCCAGTACTTC. V gene TRBV2 combines with J gene TRBJ2-5; 8 bases map to TRBD1. Germline V gene lookup returns CDR1 SNHLY and CDR2 FYNNEI. This CDR3 has 13 amino acids. V lost 11 bases to trimming and J lost 5 bases; unmatched junction nucleotides: 10.